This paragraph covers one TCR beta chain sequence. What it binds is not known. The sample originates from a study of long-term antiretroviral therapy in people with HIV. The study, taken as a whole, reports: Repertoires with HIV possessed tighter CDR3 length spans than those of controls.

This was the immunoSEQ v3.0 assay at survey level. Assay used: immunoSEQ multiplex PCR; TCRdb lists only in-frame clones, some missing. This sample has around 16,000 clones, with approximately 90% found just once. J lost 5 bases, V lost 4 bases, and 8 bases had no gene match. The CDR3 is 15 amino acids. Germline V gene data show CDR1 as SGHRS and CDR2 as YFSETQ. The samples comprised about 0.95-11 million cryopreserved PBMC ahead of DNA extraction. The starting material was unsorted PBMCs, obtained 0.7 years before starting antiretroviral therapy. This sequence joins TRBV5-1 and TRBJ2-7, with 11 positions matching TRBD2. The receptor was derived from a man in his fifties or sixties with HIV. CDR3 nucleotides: TGCGCCAGCAGCCCCGGACTAGCGGGTAGGAACGAGCAGTACTTC. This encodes CASSPGLAGRNEQYF.